Listed here is a single T cell receptor (beta chain). This record comes from a study of OX40 agonist ivuxolimab in advanced cancers. Profiled with immunoSEQ multiplex PCR; TCRdb holds only in-frame clones, not every one. The sample includes approximately 69,000 clones, 85% of them seen just once. Trimming cost V 4 bases and J 5 bases; bases outside gene matches: 13. The germline gives CDR1 SGHRS, CDR2 YFSETQ. CDR3 size: 16 residues. This sequence joins TRBV5-1 and TRBJ2-5, with 8 bases aligning to TRBD1. The clonotype originates from an adult with an advanced solid tumor such as melanoma, head and neck, liver or kidney cancer. The sample was CD4+ or CD8+ T cells sorted from blood, taken in a trial of the OX40 agonist ivuxolimab. The CDR3 loop reads CASSAAPQGAVETQYF. CDR3 coding DNA: TGCGCCAGCAGCGCGGCGCCCCAGGGGGCAGTGGAGACCCAGTACTTC. Variable domain in full (rest from reference TRBV5-1 and TRBJ2-5): KAGVTQTPRYLIKTRGQQVTLSCSPISGHRSVSWYQQTPGQGLQFLFEYFSETQRNKGNFPGRFSGRQFSNSRSEMNVSTLELGDSALYLCASSAAPQGAVETQYFGPGTRLLVL.